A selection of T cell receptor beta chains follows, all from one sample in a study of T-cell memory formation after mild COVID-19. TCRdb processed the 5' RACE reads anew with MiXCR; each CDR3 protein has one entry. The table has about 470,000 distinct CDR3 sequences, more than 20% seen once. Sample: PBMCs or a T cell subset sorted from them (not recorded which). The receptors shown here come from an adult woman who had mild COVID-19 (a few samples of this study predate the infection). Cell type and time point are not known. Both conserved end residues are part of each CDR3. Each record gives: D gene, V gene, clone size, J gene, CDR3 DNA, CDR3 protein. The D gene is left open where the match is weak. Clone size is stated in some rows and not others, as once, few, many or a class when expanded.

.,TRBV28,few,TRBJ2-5,TGTGCCAGCAGTTCCCATAGTACCAAGACCCAGTACTTC,CASSSHSTKTQYF
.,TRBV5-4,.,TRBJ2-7,TGTGCCAGCAGGGGCGATAGATCCGCGTACGAGCAGTACTTC,CASRGDRSAYEQYF
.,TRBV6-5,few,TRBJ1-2,TGTGCCAGCAGTTCGGGGAGCGGCTACACCTTC,CASSSGSGYTF
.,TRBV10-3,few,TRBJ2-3,TGTGCCATCAGCCCGACGCCCCCGCCAGATACGCAGTATTTT,CAISPTPPPDTQYF
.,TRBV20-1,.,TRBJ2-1,TGCAGTGCTAGAGATCCCCGGGAGCTCTCCAATGAGCAGTTCTTC,CSARDPRELSNEQFF
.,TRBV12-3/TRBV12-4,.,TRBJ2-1,TGTGCCAGCAGTCAAATAACGCCCAACAATGAGCAGTTCTTC,CASSQITPNNEQFF
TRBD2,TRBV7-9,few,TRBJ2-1,TGTGCCAGCAGCTTCGGGACTAGCGGGGGGCAGTTCTTC,CASSFGTSGGQFF
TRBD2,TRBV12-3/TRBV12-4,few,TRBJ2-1,TGTGCCAGCAGTTTGGGGCGGGAGGGCCATGGGTACAATGAGCAGTTCTTC,CASSLGREGHGYNEQFF
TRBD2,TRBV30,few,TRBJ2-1,TGTGCCTGGAGTAGACTAGCGGGAGCCGGGGAGCAGTTCTTC,CAWSRLAGAGEQFF
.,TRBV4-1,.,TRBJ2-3,TGCGCCAGCAGCCAACAGGTCCCCACAGATACGCAGTATTTT,CASSQQVPTDTQYF
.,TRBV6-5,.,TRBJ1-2,TGTGCCAGCAGTCACCCGACAGCCAACTATGGCTACACCTTC,CASSHPTANYGYTF
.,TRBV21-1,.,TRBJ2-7,TGTGCCAGCAGCAACCCGGGACTAGCGGAACTTTCCTACGAGCAGTACTTC,CASSNPGLAELSYEQYF
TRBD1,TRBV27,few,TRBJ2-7,TGTGCCAGCAAACTCCGGGACAGCTCCTACGAGCAGTACTTC,CASKLRDSSYEQYF
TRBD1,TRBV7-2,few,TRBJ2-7,TGTGCCAGCAGCACCATGACAGGGGGTAGTTACGAGCAGTACTTC,CASSTMTGGSYEQYF
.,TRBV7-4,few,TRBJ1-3,TGTGCCAGCAGCTTAATATACGTCAACGCTGGAAACACCATATATTTT,CASSLIYVNAGNTIYF
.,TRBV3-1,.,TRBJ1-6,TGTGCCAGCAGCGGGAGGGAGGGTTCACCCCTCCACTTT,CASSGREGSPLHF
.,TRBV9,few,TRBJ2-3,TGTGCCAGCAGCGTAGTAGGGGTGGAAGGTGCGCCCATTCATACGCAGTATTTT,CASSVVGVEGAPIHTQYF
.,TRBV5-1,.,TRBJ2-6,TGCGCCAGCAGCTTGGGAGCCTCTGGGGCCAACGTCCTGACTTTC,CASSLGASGANVLTF
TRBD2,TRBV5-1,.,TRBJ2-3,TGCGCCAGCAGCTTGGGCACGGCGGGGGGCCTCACAGATACGCAGTATTTT,CASSLGTAGGLTDTQYF
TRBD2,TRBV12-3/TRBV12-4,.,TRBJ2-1,TGTGCCAGCAGTTTTATAGCGGGAGCGTATGAGCAGTTCTTC,CASSFIAGAYEQFF
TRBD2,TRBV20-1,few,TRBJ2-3,TGCAGTGCCCTACTAGCGGGAGTCCTTTCATCCACAGATACGCAGTATTTT,CSALLAGVLSSTDTQYF
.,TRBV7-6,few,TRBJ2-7,TGTGCCAGCAGCCCACCAGACAGGGTGGGAGGCGAGCAGTACTTC,CASSPPDRVGGEQYF
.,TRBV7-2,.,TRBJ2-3,TGTGCCAGCAGCTTATTTAGGAGTGGGCGCCATACGCAGTATTTT,CASSLFRSGRHTQYF
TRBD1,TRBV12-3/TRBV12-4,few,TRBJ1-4,TGTGCCAGCAGCGAATACAGGGGTCGGCTGTTTTTT,CASSEYRGRLFF
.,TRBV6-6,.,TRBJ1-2,TGTGCCAGCAGTTATGGGCAGGGGACTAACTATGGCTACACCTTC,CASSYGQGTNYGYTF
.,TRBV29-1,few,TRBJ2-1,TGCAGCGTTGAACGGACCCCGGGACGAGGCAATGAGCAGTTCTTC,CSVERTPGRGNEQFF
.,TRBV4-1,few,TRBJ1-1,TGCGCCAGCAGCCAAGTCAGGGTCCCGAACACTGAAGCTTTCTTT,CASSQVRVPNTEAFF
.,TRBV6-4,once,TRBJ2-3,TGTGCCAGTGACTCCAGCACAGATACGCAGTATTTT,CASDSSTDTQYF
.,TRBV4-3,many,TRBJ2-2,TGCGCCAGCAGCCAAGGAAGGTCCGGGGAGCTGTTTTTT,CASSQGRSGELFF
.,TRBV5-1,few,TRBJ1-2,TGCGCCAGCAGCTTGCAGACGGACTATGGCTACACCTTC,CASSLQTDYGYTF
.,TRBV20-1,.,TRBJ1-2,TGCAGTGCTAGAGCCCAGTGGACGGGTGGCTACACCTTC,CSARAQWTGGYTF
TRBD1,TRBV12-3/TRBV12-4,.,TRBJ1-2,TGTGCCAGCACTTTTGCAGGGGGCTCTAACTATGGCTACACCTTC,CASTFAGGSNYGYTF
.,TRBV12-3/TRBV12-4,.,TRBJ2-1,TGTGCCAGCAGTGACGGCAACAATGAGCAGTTCTTC,CASSDGNNEQFF
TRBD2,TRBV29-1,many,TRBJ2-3,TGCAGCGGGTCGGGGACTAGTCCAGATACGCAGTATTTT,CSGSGTSPDTQYF
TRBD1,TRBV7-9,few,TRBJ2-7,TGTGCCAGCAGCTCGGGACAGGAGAGCGTCTACGAGCAGTACTTC,CASSSGQESVYEQYF
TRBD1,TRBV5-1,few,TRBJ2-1,TGCGCCAGCAGCTCTTCAGGGGGTATAAATGAGCAGTTCTTC,CASSSSGGINEQFF
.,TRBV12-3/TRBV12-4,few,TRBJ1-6,TGTGCCAGCACCCGAGGGGGGTTGGATTCACCCCTCCACTTT,CASTRGGLDSPLHF
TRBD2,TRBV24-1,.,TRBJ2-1,TGTGCCACCAGTGATAGGGCTAGCGGGAGGGGTGGCAATGAGCAGTTCTTC,CATSDRASGRGGNEQFF
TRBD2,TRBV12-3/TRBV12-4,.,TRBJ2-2,TGTGCCAGCAGCCGACTAGCGGAAAACACCGGGGAGCTGTTTTTT,CASSRLAENTGELFF
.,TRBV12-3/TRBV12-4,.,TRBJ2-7,TGTGCCAGCAGTACCTCAGGGCCCCCAATTCCCTACGAGCAGTACTTC,CASSTSGPPIPYEQYF